The rows below give T cell receptor beta chains drawn from one sample of a study of blood T cell repertoires in COVID-19. TCRdb keeps only in-frame clones here, not all; method: immunoSEQ multiplex PCR. The sample has 300,000 to 350,000 clones, 75% to 90% seen once. The sequencing sample was made of PBMCs or T cells enriched from blood (not recorded which). These TCRs come from a man aged 25-45 years who had recovered from COVID-19. Both conserved end residues are part of each CDR3. A D gene is named only where the DNA matches it firmly. Only some rows state a clone size, as once, few, many or a class for expanded clones.

J | D | V | size | length | DNA | CDR3
TRBJ1-6 | TRBD1 | TRBV6-5 | NA | 14 | TGTGCCAGCAGTCAAAGACAGGGAAATTCACCCCTCCACTTT | CASSQRQGNSPLHF
TRBJ2-2 | NA | TRBV11-2 | NA | 16 | TGTGCCAGCAGCTTAGCTGCGGGGCCTAGCACCGGGGAGCTGTTTTTT | CASSLAAGPSTGELFF
TRBJ1-2 | NA | TRBV4-1 | NA | 15 | TGCGCCAGCAGCCAAGGACAGTTATCTAACTATGGCTACACCTTC | CASSQGQLSNYGYTF
TRBJ1-6 | NA | TRBV5-6 | NA | 12 | TGTGCCAGCAACATAGAGGGTTCACCCCTCCACTTT | CASNIEGSPLHF
TRBJ1-2 | TRBD1 | TRBV19 | NA | 14 | TGTGCCAGTAACCCGGGACAGGGTAACTATGGCTACACCTTC | CASNPGQGNYGYTF
TRBJ1-5 | NA | TRBV5-5 | NA | 15 | TGTGCCAGCAGCCCTGCCGGGGAGGGCGATCAGCCCCAGCATTTT | CASSPAGEGDQPQHF
TRBJ2-3 | TRBD1 | TRBV2 | once | 15 | TGTGCCAGCAGGAAGGACAGGGGTGGAATAGATACGCAGTATTTT | CASRKDRGGIDTQYF
TRBJ1-4 | NA | TRBV19 | NA | 16 | TGTGCCAGTAGTATAGTGGCAGGGGCGGTCGATGAAAAACTGTTTTTT | CASSIVAGAVDEKLFF
TRBJ1-5 | TRBD1 | TRBV5-4 | NA | 15 | TGTGCCAGCAGTTCAGGGGGCTCGGGCAATCAGCCCCAGCATTTT | CASSSGGSGNQPQHF
TRBJ2-2 | TRBD1 | TRBV6-5 | NA | 14 | TGTGCCAGCAGTCGAGGACAGGGCGGCGGGGAGCTGTTTTTT | CASSRGQGGGELFF
TRBJ1-1 | NA | TRBV27 | NA | 15 | TGTGCCAGCAGTTTATCGATAGCAAAGAACACTGAAGCTTTCTTT | CASSLSIAKNTEAFF
TRBJ1-5 | NA | TRBV19 | NA | 13 | TGTGCCAGTTCCAGAAATAGCAATCAGCCCCAGCATTTT | CASSRNSNQPQHF
TRBJ1-6 | TRBD1 | TRBV30 | once | 16 | TGTGCCTGGAGGTTCCTTGGACAGGACTATAATTCACCCCTCCACTTT | CAWRFLGQDYNSPLHF
TRBJ1-5 | NA | TRBV4-2 | NA | 14 | TGTGCCAGCAGCCAAAGAGGGGGTGCCCAGCCCCAGCATTTT | CASSQRGGAQPQHF
TRBJ1-1 | TRBD1 | TRBV5-1 | NA | 14 | TGCGCCAGCAGCTTGGACAGGGGGCGAACTGAAGCTTTCTTT | CASSLDRGRTEAFF
TRBJ1-4 | TRBD1 | TRBV27 | NA | 18 | TGTGCCAGCAGTTTATCCCTTAGGCAGGGGGCATTTAATGAAAAACTGTTTTTT | CASSLSLRQGAFNEKLFF
TRBJ1-5 | TRBD1 | TRBV28 | NA | 17 | TGTGCCAGCGTACATCAGACAGGGGGTATTGGCAATCAGCCCCAGCATTTT | CASVHQTGGIGNQPQHF
TRBJ1-1 | NA | TRBV2 | NA | 13 | TGTGCCAGCAGCGCTGGCCAGGGTATTAAGGCTTTCTTT | CASSAGQGIKAFF
TRBJ1-1 | TRBD1 | TRBV28 | NA | 14 | TGTGCCAGCAGCCTGACAGGGTACGGGACTGAAGCTTTCTTT | CASSLTGYGTEAFF
TRBJ2-7 | TRBD2 | TRBV28 | NA | 14 | TGTGCCAGCAGTTTAGCTAGCGGTGTCTACGAGCAGTACTTC | CASSLASGVYEQYF
TRBJ1-2 | TRBD1 | TRBV7-3 | NA | 14 | TGTGCCAGCAGCTCGTCCCGGGACAGTTATGGCTACACCTTC | CASSSSRDSYGYTF
TRBJ1-5 | NA | TRBV28 | NA | 15 | TGTGCCAGCAGTTTAGGCCTTAATAGCAATCAGCCCCAGCATTTT | CASSLGLNSNQPQHF
TRBJ2-5 | NA | TRBV13 | once | 15 | TGTGCCAGCAGCTTAGGCCCCCAGGGACAAGAGACCCAGTACTTC | CASSLGPQGQETQYF
TRBJ1-2 | NA | TRBV30 | once | 13 | TGTGCCTGGAGTTATGCGGGGACCTATGGCTACACCTTC | CAWSYAGTYGYTF
TRBJ1-5 | NA | TRBV12-3/TRBV12-4 | NA | 13 | TGTGCCAGCAGTCAGGGTGGCGGCCAGCCCCAGCATTTT | CASSQGGGQPQHF
TRBJ1-1 | NA | TRBV5-4 | NA | 16 | TGTGCCAGCAGCTTTATCTCCCCGCCTCGGGACACTGAAGCTTTCTTT | CASSFISPPRDTEAFF
TRBJ1-3 | NA | TRBV7-2 | NA | 15 | TGTGCCAGCAGCTTAGCGGCCCCGGGGGGAAACACCATATATTTT | CASSLAAPGGNTIYF
TRBJ2-7 | TRBD2 | TRBV5-1 | NA | 14 | TGCGCCAGCAGCTTGTTAGCGGGGACTTACGAGCAGTACTTC | CASSLLAGTYEQYF
TRBJ1-3 | TRBD1 | TRBV28 | NA | 20 | TGTGCCAGCAGTTTCCCGCTCAAGGCGGGACAGACTTCCTCTGGAAACACCATATATTTT | CASSFPLKAGQTSSGNTIYF
TRBJ2-2 | NA | TRBV11-2 | NA | 18 | TGTGCCAGCAGCTTACCCCCTGGACTCCCCGGGTACACCGGGGAGCTGTTTTTT | CASSLPPGLPGYTGELFF
TRBJ2-2 | NA | TRBV9 | NA | 14 | TGTGCCAGCAGTCCCGAGGGGAGGACCGGGGAGCTGTTTTTT | CASSPEGRTGELFF
TRBJ1-2 | NA | TRBV9 | NA | 14 | TGTGCCAGCAGCGAGACAGGAGCTAACTATGGCTACACCTTC | CASSETGANYGYTF
TRBJ2-7 | TRBD1 | TRBV2 | NA | 15 | TGTGCCAGCACTGGGACAGGACTCATCTCCTACGAGCAGTACTTC | CASTGTGLISYEQYF
TRBJ1-4 | TRBD1 | TRBV5-1 | once | 17 | TGCGCCAGCAGCTTGTCCCAGGGGGGTGCGGTAAATGAAAAACTGTTTTTT | CASSLSQGGAVNEKLFF
TRBJ1-6 | TRBD1 | TRBV28 | NA | 15 | TGTGCCAGCAGTTTATCCCGACAGGGGAATTCACCCCTCCACTTT | CASSLSRQGNSPLHF
TRBJ2-5 | TRBD1 | TRBV2 | NA | 15 | TGTGCCAGCAGCTATACTACAGGGGGCGAGGAGACCCAGTACTTC | CASSYTTGGEETQYF
TRBJ2-5 | NA | TRBV13 | NA | 14 | TGTGCCAGCAGCTCGCGCGGGGTGGGGGAGACCCAGTACTTC | CASSSRGVGETQYF
TRBJ1-5 | TRBD1 | TRBV4-1 | NA | 16 | TGCGCCAGCAGCCAAGCCGGGACAGGGAGCAATCAGCCCCAGCATTTT | CASSQAGTGSNQPQHF
TRBJ2-7 | TRBD2 | TRBV7-8 | few | 16 | TGTGCCAGCAGTCAACAACAGCGGGGGGGTTCCTACGAGCAGTACTTC | CASSQQQRGGSYEQYF
TRBJ2-3 | NA | TRBV6-5 | NA | 15 | TGTGCCAGCCACCCCGTGGCGGGGAGCACAGATACGCAGTATTTT | CASHPVAGSTDTQYF
TRBJ1-1 | NA | TRBV2 | NA | 14 | TGTGCCAGCAGGGTCAGGGGTCTGGTCCCTGAAGCTTTCTTT | CASRVRGLVPEAFF
TRBJ2-3 | NA | TRBV18 | NA | 16 | TGTGCCAGCTCACCCTCCACAGGGACCGCGGGTGATACGCAGTATTTT | CASSPSTGTAGDTQYF
TRBJ1-2 | NA | TRBV10-3 | NA | 15 | TGTGCCATCAGTGAGCGCGAAGGGGTTAAGAATGGCTACACCTTC | CAISEREGVKNGYTF
TRBJ1-5 | NA | TRBV3-1/TRBV3-2 | few | 15 | TGTGCCAGCAGCCAAGGAGGAGGAGGCAATCAGCCCCAGCATTTT | CASSQGGGGNQPQHF
TRBJ1-5 | NA | TRBV27 | NA | 16 | TGTGCTACCAAATCGGTCCGGGCGGAGGGCAATCAGCCCCAGCATTTT | CATKSVRAEGNQPQHF
TRBJ2-5 | NA | TRBV5-5 | few | 15 | TGTGCCAGCCGGCCCAAGGGCAGGGCCCAAGAGACCCAGTACTTC | CASRPKGRAQETQYF
TRBJ1-3 | TRBD1 | TRBV7-8 | NA | 19 | TGTGCCAGCAGCTTAGCTCCCGGAGGACAGGCTATCTCTGGAAACACCATATATTTT | CASSLAPGGQAISGNTIYF
TRBJ1-1 | NA | TRBV13 | NA | 14 | TGTGCCAGCAGCTTAAATGTAGTGAACACTGAAGCTTTCTTT | CASSLNVVNTEAFF
TRBJ2-5 | NA | TRBV11-2 | NA | 15 | TGTGCCAGCAGCTCTGGCGTGAGGTACCAAGAGACCCAGTACTTC | CASSSGVRYQETQYF
TRBJ2-7 | TRBD2 | TRBV13 | NA | 15 | TGTGCCAGCAGCTCCCAACGGGACTACCTCTACGAGCAGTACTTC | CASSSQRDYLYEQYF
TRBJ2-2 | NA | TRBV5-6 | NA | 16 | TGTGCCAGCAGCTTGGGGCACATTAGACTCACCGGGGAGCTGTTTTTT | CASSLGHIRLTGELFF
TRBJ1-1 | TRBD1 | TRBV7-6 | few | 17 | TGTGCCAGCAGCCCCCGGGACAGGGGACTTATGAACACTGAAGCTTTCTTT | CASSPRDRGLMNTEAFF
TRBJ2-2 | NA | TRBV6-5 | NA | 15 | TGTGCCAGCAGTTACTCGACGGAGGGTCACGGGGAGCTGTTTTTT | CASSYSTEGHGELFF
TRBJ1-2 | NA | TRBV18 | NA | 12 | TGTGCCAGCTCACCGACAGACTATGGCTACACCTTC | CASSPTDYGYTF
TRBJ2-1 | NA | TRBV3-1/TRBV3-2 | NA | 17 | TGTGCCAGCAGCCCAGACCCACCAGGGGCTCCCTACAATGAGCAGTTCTTC | CASSPDPPGAPYNEQFF
TRBJ2-1 | NA | TRBV6-5 | NA | 11 | TGTGCCAGCAGCCCCCTCAATGAGCAGTTCTTC | CASSPLNEQFF